This TCR beta chain was sequenced during a study of neurological immune-mediated disorders. This clonotype was detected ten times or more. TCRdb processed the 5' RACE reads anew with MiXCR; each CDR3 protein has one entry. The sample lists just under 40,000 distinct CDR3 sequences; 6% to 7.5% were seen once. The V gene's germline CDR1 is MNHEY and CDR2 SVGEGT. V was shortened by 8 bases and J by 0 bases, with 8 bases between the two germline ends. The CDR3 totals 13 residues. Material: CD4+ T cells from blood. The V gene is TRBV6-2 or TRBV6-3, the J gene TRBJ1-3; no definite D call. This clonotype originated in a man in his fifties or sixties in good health. The CDR3 region is CASGVGSGNTIYF. The CDR3 DNA reads TGTGCCAGCGGCGTAGGCTCTGGAAACACCATATATTTT.